This T cell receptor beta chain appears in the sequencing data of a study of response to subunit inactivated influenza vaccine. TCRdb re-analysed the RT-PCR reads in MiXCR, keeping a single row per CDR3 protein. The sample records roughly 710,000 distinct CDR3 sequences, 11% to 15% being singletons. This specimen consisted of PBMCs from blood, obtained roughly 15 days before vaccination. This clonotype originated in a man aged 45 to 65 who received an inactivated influenza vaccine.

Here the CDR3 reads CATFRGATNEKLFF. The CDR3, as DNA: TGTGCCACCTTCCGGGGGGCAACTAATGAAAAACTGTTTTTT. The V call is TRBV28, the J call TRBJ1-4; a possible D gene is TRBD1 (5 bases). Germline CDR1 MDHEN, CDR2 SYDVKM. V lost 10 bases to trimming and J lost 0 bases, with 12 bases between them. There are 14 residues in the CDR3.